Listed here are 32 T cell receptor beta chains from one sample, sequenced in a study of T cell repertoires in cytomegalovirus infection. From the reads, TCRdb called clonotypes with MiXCR, one entry per CDR3 protein. In the table there are 150,000 to 200,000 distinct CDR3 sequences, about 28% of which are singletons. The sequenced sample consisted of PBMCs. Every receptor here comes from a human donor in good health (CMV status not recorded). Some clones in this sample may be carry-over from other donors' samples.

This clonotype was detected a few times. This chain links TRBV7-2 with TRBJ1-1; a possible D gene is TRBD1 (5 bases). Trimming shortened V by 1 base and J by 2 bases, and 8 bases separated the two germline ends. The CDR3 consists of 14 residues. Germline V gives CDR1 SGHTA, CDR2 FQGNSA. This CDR3 reads CASSLVGDNTEAFF. DNA of the CDR3: TGTGCCAGCAGCTTAGTGGGGGATAACACTGAAGCTTTCTTT.

The chain recombines TRBV6-2 or TRBV6-3 with TRBJ2-2, with D perhaps TRBD1 (5 bases). There are 15 residues in the CDR3. From germline, CDR1 is MNHEY and CDR2 SVGEGT. V was cut by 6 bases and J by 5 bases, with 16 bases left in between. Here the CDR3 DNA reads TGTGCCAGCAGAAAGGGCAGGGTGAGGACCGGGGAGCTGTTTTTT. Amino acid sequence: CASRKGRVRTGELFF.

The table lists this clonotype with many counts. V and J are TRBV7-2 and TRBJ1-5, with D uncertain. Trimming left V 6 bases short and J 1 base short, with 10 bases between. The CDR3 length is 14 residues. CDR1 and CDR2 from the germline V gene are SGHTA and FQGNSA. CDR3 residues: CASSLPGSNQPQHF. The CDR3 region has the DNA TGTGCCAGCAGTCTCCCCGGGAGCAATCAGCCCCAGCATTTT.

Here the CDR3 reads CASSRIADRGGEQYF. CDR3 DNA: TGTGCCAGCAGCCGCATCGCCGACAGGGGCGGCGAGCAGTACTTC. This sequence joins TRBV5-6 and TRBJ2-7, with 8 bases identical to TRBD1. The CDR3 sequence is 15 residues long. V shed 4 bases, J shed 6 bases, and the junction held 12 bases outside the gene matches. In germline, CDR1 is SGHDT, CDR2 YYEEEE.

This clonotype showed up just a few times. This chain uses TRBV20-1 with TRBJ2-1; tentatively, D is TRBD2 (6 bases). The germline V and J ends were trimmed by 1 base and 6 bases, with 13 bases remaining between them. CDR3 length: 14 residues. The germline V gene encodes CDR1 DFQATT and CDR2 SNEGSKA (reference sequence). In DNA form, the CDR3 reads TGCAGTGCTAGAGCGGGGGACGGGTTCAATGAGCAGTTCTTC. Translation gives CSARAGDGFNEQFF.

In regard to this clonotype: A much more abundant neighbour one base away suggests this may be a read error. In DNA form, the CDR3 reads TGTGCCAGCAGCTTAAACCCGGGACAGGCCTACGAGCAGTACTTC. Encoded protein: CASSLNPGQAYEQYF. The genes are TRBV7-2 and TRBJ2-7, with 8 bases fitting TRBD1. CDR1 is SGHTA and CDR2 is FQGNSA in the germline V gene. V gave up 2 bases and J gave up 2 bases; unmatched junction bases: 5. CDR3 length: 15 residues.

CDR3 in amino acids: CSVEDRAGASGGYTF. CDR3 nucleotide sequence: TGCAGCGTTGAAGATCGAGCGGGGGCGAGTGGTGGCTACACCTTC. This rearrangement joins TRBV29-1 to TRBJ1-2, with a tentative D call TRBD1 (6 bases). From germline, CDR1 is SQVTM and CDR2 ANQGSEA. The V and J ends lost 0 bases and 7 bases respectively, with 18 bases between them. The CDR3 loop spans 15 amino acids.

This clonotype was observed at least ten times. This chain links TRBV7-6 with TRBJ1-2, with D unclear. CDR1 and CDR2 (germline): SGHVS, FNYEAQ. CDR3 size: 13 residues. The V and J ends lost 3 bases and 8 bases respectively, with 13 bases between them. The CDR3 coding sequence is TGTGCCAGCAGCTTCTTAGCCCTGCGGGGCTACACCTTC. It translates to CASSFLALRGYTF.

This chain joins TRBV12-3 or TRBV12-4 and TRBJ1-6; D gene ambiguous. CDR3 size: 14 residues. Trimming removed 3 bases from V and 8 bases from J, with 11 bases in between. The CDR3 loop is CASSFGRFDSPLHF. The CDR3 coding sequence is TGTGCCAGCAGTTTCGGAAGGTTCGATTCACCCCTCCACTTT.

The chain links TRBV6-6 to TRBJ2-3, with D perhaps matching TRBD1 (5 bases). The CDR3 is 11 residues long. The germline CDR1 and CDR2 sequences are MNHNY and SVGAGI (reference sequence). V was pared by 8 bases and J by 5 bases, with 8 bases between. CDR3 sequence: CASATEDTQYF. The DNA for the CDR3 is TGTGCCAGCGCGACAGAAGATACGCAGTATTTT.

This chain links TRBV7-1 with TRBJ1-1; D uncertain. TRBV7-1 is annotated as an ORF whose role is uncertain. Trimming left V 2 bases short and J 4 bases short, with 11 bases between. This CDR3 is 14 amino acids long. DNA of the CDR3: TGTGCCAGCAGCTCAATCACGGGGTCCACTGAAGCTTTCTTT. This encodes CASSSITGSTEAFF.

This clonotype showed up just a few times. The chain joins TRBV12-3 or TRBV12-4 to TRBJ1-4, with D possibly matching TRBD1 (5 bases). Trimming cost V 3 bases and J 7 bases, with 9 bases left between them. The CDR3 runs 13 residues. The CDR3 bases are TGTGCCAGCAGTTTCTGGGGGAGTGAAAAACTGTTTTTT. Translated: CASSFWGSEKLFF.

The J gene is TRBJ2-3, the V gene TRBV19, with 8 nucleotides matching TRBD2. This CDR3 region has 15 residues. The V gene end was trimmed by 5 bases and the J gene end by 2 bases; junction bases not matched to a gene: 6. CDR1 is LNHDA and CDR2 is SQIVND in the germline V gene (reference sequence). This CDR3 is CASSGKRGPTDTQYF. The CDR3 bases are TGTGCCAGTAGTGGAAAGCGGGGGCCCACAGATACGCAGTATTTT.

The V and J genes are TRBV19 and TRBJ2-1; D is perhaps TRBD1 or TRBD2 (5 bases each). Germline values: CDR1 LNHDA, CDR2 SQIVND (reference sequence). CDR3 length equals 15 residues. Trimming shortened V by 6 bases and J by 0 bases, and 12 bases separated the two germline ends. The CDR3 nucleotides read TGTGCCAGTAGCCGAGAGGGGAGCTCCTACAATGAGCAGTTCTTC. Amino acid sequence: CASSREGSSYNEQFF.

The chain joins TRBV7-2 to TRBJ2-7, with TRBD1 as a possible D gene (5 bases). Deletions cut 1 base from V and 4 bases from J, with 14 bases between. CDR3 size: 15 residues. The germline gives CDR1 SGHTA, CDR2 FQGNSA. CDR3 bases: TGTGCCAGCAGCTTAGAGGGGAACTTGTTATACGAGCAGTACTTC. The encoded protein is CASSLEGNLLYEQYF.

The V gene is TRBV19, the J gene TRBJ1-2; the match to TRBD1 covers 7 bases. The V and J ends lost 8 bases and 0 bases, in that order; junction bases with no gene match: 6. CDR1 and CDR2 (germline): LNHDA, SQIVND (reference sequence). This CDR3 contains 14 residues. This CDR3 is CASSRDSTNYGYTF. The CDR3 DNA sequence: TGTGCCAGTTCACGGGACAGTACTAACTATGGCTACACCTTC.

The chain joins TRBV20-1 to TRBJ2-7; a possible D gene is TRBD1 (5 bases). This CDR3 region has 18 residues. Trimming pared 4 bases from V and 0 bases from J, leaving 25 bases between. Germline-derived CDR1 and CDR2 are DFQATT and SNEGSKA (reference sequence). The CDR3 nucleotides are TGCAGTGCTAAAACCCAAGGTGGCATAGGGGCCATCTCCTACGAGCAGTACTTC. Translated: CSAKTQGGIGAISYEQYF.

V is TRBV7-9 and J is TRBJ2-7, with D perhaps matching TRBD1 or TRBD2 (5 bases each). This CDR3 spans 13 amino acids. Germline V gene lookup returns CDR1 SEHNR and CDR2 FQNEAQ (reference sequence). V lost 5 bases and J 3 bases, leaving 11 bases between the germline ends. The CDR3 DNA follows: TGTGCCAGCAGCCGGGACGCACGCTACGAGCAGTACTTC. Protein: CASSRDARYEQYF.

V is TRBV7-2 and J is TRBJ1-3, with D possibly being TRBD1 (5 bases). The CDR3 runs 16 residues. V was clipped by 5 bases and J by 4 bases, with 18 bases between them. Looked up from germline, CDR1 is SGHTA and CDR2 is FQGNSA. The CDR3 nucleotides read TGTGCCAGCAGCCAGCAGGGCGCCTTCGGGGGAAACACCATATATTTT. It yields the protein CASSQQGAFGGNTIYF.

With regard to this clonotype: One end of the junction fails to match germline, which may point to a read error. The chain joins TRBV10-3 to TRBJ2-1; TRBD1 or TRBD2 may be the D gene (5 bases each). The CDR3 runs to 14 residues. CDR1 is ENHRY, CDR2 SYGVKD, per germline. For the CDR3, the DNA is TGTGCCGTCAGTGAGTGGGACCCCTGGAATGAGCAGTTCTTC. Translated: CAVSEWDPWNEQFF.

This clonotype was detected a few times. The genes are TRBV6-5 and TRBJ1-1, with a tentative D call TRBD1 (6 bases). Germline V gives CDR1 MNHEY, CDR2 SVGAGI. The V and J ends lost 0 bases and 3 bases respectively, with 14 bases between them. The CDR3 has 16 residues. DNA of the CDR3: TGTGCCAGCAGTTACTCGAGACGGGGGGCTGACACTGAAGCTTTCTTT. Its translation is CASSYSRRGADTEAFF.

This clonotype was counted a few times. This chain uses TRBV12-3 or TRBV12-4 with TRBJ1-2; TRBD1 matches 7 bases. The length of the CDR3 is 15 residues. The V and J ends lost 5 bases and 0 bases, in that order; junction bases with no gene match: 6. CDR3 protein: CASSKDRLTNYGYTF. CDR3 nucleotide sequence: TGTGCCAGCAGTAAGGACAGGCTAACTAACTATGGCTACACCTTC.

The J gene is TRBJ2-7, the V gene TRBV30; TRBD2 aligns across 8 bases. The CDR3 loop spans 17 amino acids. The V gene's germline CDR1 is GTSNPN and CDR2 SVGIG (reference sequence). J lost 2 bases, V lost 2 bases, and 14 bases had no gene match. Here the CDR3 DNA reads TGTGCCTGGAGTCGGGGGGGGGTCGTAAGGTCCCCCTACGAGCAGTACTTC. Residues: CAWSRGGVVRSPYEQYF.

This clonotype has more than one count but fewer than ten. This chain joins TRBV29-1 and TRBJ2-7; TRBD1 matches at 8 bases. This CDR3 is 15 amino acids long. Germline V gene lookup returns CDR1 SQVTM and CDR2 ANQGSEA. V was clipped by 2 bases and J by 3 bases; unmatched bases: 9. The CDR3 spells CSVELGTGTLYEQYF. Here the CDR3 DNA reads TGCAGCGTTGAACTAGGGACAGGTACCCTCTACGAGCAGTACTTC.

This sequence joins TRBV30 and TRBJ2-2; D call uncertain. V lost 0 bases to trimming and J lost 1 base, with 9 bases between them. The CDR3 is made up of 15 amino acids. The germline V gene encodes CDR1 GTSNPN and CDR2 SVGIG (reference sequence). The CDR3 nucleotides read TGTGCCTGGAGTGTACTGGGCAAGAACACCGGGGAGCTGTTTTTT. Its protein is CAWSVLGKNTGELFF.

This clonotype was picked up a small number of times. The genes are TRBV19 and TRBJ1-1, with a possible D match to TRBD1 (6 bases). Trimming stripped 5 bases from V and 5 bases from J, with 12 bases between. Per germline, CDR1 LNHDA and CDR2 SQIVND (reference sequence). This CDR3 region has 13 residues. The chain's CDR3 is CASSGRGETEAFF. The CDR3 DNA follows: TGTGCCAGTAGTGGCAGGGGAGAGACTGAAGCTTTCTTT.

This clonotype has just a few counts. V gene TRBV12-3 or TRBV12-4 combines with J gene TRBJ2-1, with D possibly called TRBD1 or TRBD2 (5 bases each). V lost 0 bases and J lost 2, with 8 bases in between. This CDR3 is built from 15 residues. The CDR3 bases are TGTGCCAGCAGTTTAGCCGGGGCACCCTACAATGAGCAGTTCTTC. Protein product: CASSLAGAPYNEQFF.

In this sample, this clonotype turned up many times. The V gene is TRBV7-6, the J gene TRBJ1-2, with no clear D. This CDR3 contains 13 residues. Germline V gene data show CDR1 as SGHVS and CDR2 as FNYEAQ. V shed 1 base and J shed 8 bases, with 11 bases lying between them. The CDR3 DNA reads TGTGCCAGCAGCTTAGGATTTGAGGGCGGCTACACCTTC. Its translation is CASSLGFEGGYTF.

This chain uses TRBV7-6 with TRBJ1-4, with D possibly being TRBD1 (6 bases). Germline V gene sequence: CDR1 SGHVS, CDR2 FNYEAQ. The CDR3 has 19 residues. Trimming left V 5 bases short and J 5 bases short, with 27 bases between. In nucleotides, the CDR3 is TGTGCCAGCAGCAAAGGACGTACAGGGTCGAGAATCCAAAATGAAAAACTGTTTTTT. Amino acid sequence: CASSKGRTGSRIQNEKLFF. The full variable domain, completed using reference TRBV7-6 and TRBJ1-4, is GAGVSQSPRYKVTKRGQDVALRCDPISGHVSLYWYRQALGQGPEFLTYFNYEAQQDKSGLPNDRFSAERPEGSISTLTIQRTEQRDSAMYRCASSKGRTGSRIQNEKLFFGSGTQLSVL.

The chain is built from TRBV6-2 or TRBV6-3 and TRBJ2-3; D uncertain. Trimming removed 2 bases at V and 6 bases at J, with 6 bases between. The CDR3 has 12 amino acids. In germline, CDR1 is MNHEY, CDR2 SVGEGT. The CDR3 is CASSYPWDTQYF. CDR3 sequence (DNA): TGTGCCAGCAGTTACCCCTGGGATACGCAGTATTTT.

The chain uses TRBV7-9 and TRBJ1-2, with D tentatively TRBD1 (6 bases). This CDR3 comprises 13 residues. Germline V CDR1 and CDR2: SEHNR, FQNEAQ (reference sequence). The V gene lost 5 bases and the J gene lost 5 bases, with 12 bases spanning the gap. This CDR3 reads CASSPGGLYGYTF. CDR3 DNA sequence: TGTGCCAGCAGCCCTGGGGGGCTTTATGGCTACACCTTC.

V gene TRBV7-2 combines with J gene TRBJ2-1; 13 bases align to TRBD2. V shed 5 bases, J shed 0 bases, and the junction held 7 bases outside the gene matches. This CDR3 region has 18 residues. Per the germline V gene, CDR1 is SGHTA and CDR2 is FQGNSA. CDR3 nucleotides: TGTGCCAGCAGCCAATCACTAGCGGGGGGGGGCTCCTACAATGAGCAGTTCTTC. It yields the protein CASSQSLAGGGSYNEQFF.